This passage covers 10 T cell receptor beta chains from one sample sequenced in a study of human T cells and chemical hapten exposure. Time point noted: patch test 1, 2 weeks after DPC sensitization. Treatment of the sample: therapeutic diphenylcyclopropenone sensitization with weekly scalp DPC. Each CDR3 protein gets one entry after TCRdb re-called the RACE reads with MiXCR. The sample consists of 180,000 or so distinct CDR3 sequences, 20% to 25% of them appearing once. This sample comprised whole blood, obtained in connection with sensitization to the hapten diphenylcyclopropenone (DPC). These receptors came from a woman aged 45-59 years with alopecia areata. Some clones in this sample may be carry-over from other donors' samples.

V is TRBV19 and J is TRBJ1-5; D not certain. The germline CDR1 and CDR2 sequences are LNHDA and SQIVND (reference sequence). The CDR3 sequence is 14 residues long. V lost 6 bases and J lost 9, with 18 bases in between. DNA of the CDR3: TGTGCCAGTAGAGCCCTTGGTAAAATCATGCCCCAGCATTTT. Translating gives CASRALGKIMPQHF.

This clonotype was picked up a small number of times. The V call is TRBV10-1, the J call TRBJ2-7, with no clear D. This CDR3 contains 13 residues. Deletions cut 4 bases from V and 7 bases from J, with 14 bases between. Germline loops: CDR1 WNHNN, CDR2 SYGVQD (reference sequence). The CDR3 DNA is TGCGCCAGCAGTGTAGGACGAGTACGTGAGCAGTACTTC. As protein: CASSVGRVREQYF.

The chain recombines TRBV29-1 with TRBJ2-1; D not certain. This CDR3 comprises 15 residues. The germline V gene has CDR1 SQVTM and CDR2 ANQGSEA. V gave up 7 bases and J gave up 1 base, with 17 bases separating them. The CDR3 reads CSASVLAPSYNEQFF. For the CDR3, the DNA is TGCAGCGCATCGGTTCTGGCACCTTCCTACAATGAGCAGTTCTTC.

The rearrangement joins TRBV6-2 or TRBV6-3 to TRBJ1-5; possibly TRBD1 for D (5 bases). The V and J ends lost 6 bases and 2 bases respectively, with 11 bases between them. CDR3 length: 14 amino acids. Germline CDR1 and CDR2: MNHEY and SVGEGT. The CDR3 DNA reads TGTGCCAGCAGGTCGGGGGGAGGCAATCAGCCCCAGCATTTT. Its translation is CASRSGGGNQPQHF.

The V and J genes are TRBV7-2 and TRBJ1-1; tentatively, D is TRBD1 (6 bases). Trimming took off 5 bases at V and 6 bases at J, with 10 bases between the two ends. Germline CDR1 SGHTA, CDR2 FQGNSA. The CDR3 is 12 amino acids. In nucleotides, the CDR3 is TGTGCCAGCAGCCTAACAGGGTCTGAAGCTTTCTTT. Protein product: CASSLTGSEAFF.

V usage is TRBV2 and J usage is TRBJ1-3, with a weak D call TRBD1 (6 bases). Germline CDR1 and CDR2: SNHLY and FYNNEI. The CDR3 loop spans 14 amino acids. V was cut by 6 bases and J by 0 bases, with 9 bases left in between. CDR3 coding DNA: TGTGCCAGCAGGTTGGACAGCTCTGGAAACACCATATATTTT. Amino acids: CASRLDSSGNTIYF.

The rearrangement joins TRBV20-1 to TRBJ2-2, with 8 bases aligning to TRBD2. Germline V gene lookup returns CDR1 DFQATT and CDR2 SNEGSKA (reference sequence). With 0 bases clipped from V and 1 base from J, the junction kept 7 bases outside the gene matches. This CDR3 region has 17 residues. In DNA form, the CDR3 reads TGCAGTGCTAGAGATAGGGATGCGGGAGGGAACACCGGGGAGCTGTTTTTT. Amino acids: CSARDRDAGGNTGELFF.

This clonotype was observed a handful of times. V usage is TRBV6-6 and J usage is TRBJ2-3, with a weak D call TRBD1 (6 bases). Per germline, CDR1 MNHNY and CDR2 SVGAGI (reference sequence). The CDR3 spans 13 residues. The V end lost 6 bases, the J end lost 7 bases, and 14 bases lay between the germline ends. CDR3 sequence: CASSLKGTHTQYF. The CDR3 nucleotides read TGTGCCAGCAGCCTAAAGGGGACACATACGCAGTATTTT.

This clonotype showed up many times. The J gene is TRBJ2-2, the V gene TRBV11-2; perhaps TRBD2 as D (6 bases). Trimming took 4 bases from V and 6 from J, leaving 12 bases between them. The CDR3 totals 14 residues. Germline V CDR1 and CDR2: SGHAT, FQNNGV. In DNA, the CDR3 is TGTGCCAGCAGCTCCGGGACTCTTGCCGGGGAGCTGTTTTTT. Its protein product is CASSSGTLAGELFF.

V gene TRBV7-6 combines with J gene TRBJ2-7; 7 nucleotides match TRBD1. This CDR3 region has 15 residues. Trimming removed 5 bases from V and 4 bases from J; junction bases left unmatched: 11. Germline V gene sequence: CDR1 SGHVS, CDR2 FNYEAQ. The CDR3 DNA sequence: TGTGCCAGCAGCAAAGCCGGGACAGCGACTTACGAGCAGTACTTC. Translation gives CASSKAGTATYEQYF.